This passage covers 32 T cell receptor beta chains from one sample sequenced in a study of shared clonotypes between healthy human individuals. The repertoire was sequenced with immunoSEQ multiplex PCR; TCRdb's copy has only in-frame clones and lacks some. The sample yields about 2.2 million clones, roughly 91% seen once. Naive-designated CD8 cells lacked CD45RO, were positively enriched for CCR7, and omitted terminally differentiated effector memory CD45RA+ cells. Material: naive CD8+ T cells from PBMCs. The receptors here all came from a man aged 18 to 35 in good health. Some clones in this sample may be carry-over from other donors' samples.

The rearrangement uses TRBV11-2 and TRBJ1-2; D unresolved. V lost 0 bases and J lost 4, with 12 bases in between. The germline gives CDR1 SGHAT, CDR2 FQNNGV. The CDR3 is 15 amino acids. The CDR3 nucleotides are TGTGCCAGCAGCTTAGACCCGGACGGCCTCTATGGCTACACCTTC. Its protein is CASSLDPDGLYGYTF.

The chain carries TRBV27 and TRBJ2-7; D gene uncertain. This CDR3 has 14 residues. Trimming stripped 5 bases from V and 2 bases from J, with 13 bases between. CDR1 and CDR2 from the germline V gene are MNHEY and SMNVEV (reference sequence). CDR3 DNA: TGTGCCAGCAGTCCTTTTGGGCAGGCCTACGAGCAGTACTTC. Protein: CASSPFGQAYEQYF.

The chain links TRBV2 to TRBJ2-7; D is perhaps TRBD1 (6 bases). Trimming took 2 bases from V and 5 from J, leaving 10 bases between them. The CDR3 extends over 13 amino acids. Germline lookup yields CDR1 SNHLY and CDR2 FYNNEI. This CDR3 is CASSERGIHEQYF. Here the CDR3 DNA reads TGTGCCAGCAGTGAAAGGGGGATACACGAGCAGTACTTC.

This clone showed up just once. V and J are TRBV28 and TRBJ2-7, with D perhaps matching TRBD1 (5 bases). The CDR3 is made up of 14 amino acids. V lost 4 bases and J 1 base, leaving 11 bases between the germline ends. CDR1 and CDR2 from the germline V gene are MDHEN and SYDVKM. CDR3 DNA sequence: TGTGCCAGCAGTTATCAGGGATGGTCCTACGAGCAGTACTTC. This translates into CASSYQGWSYEQYF.

The CDR3 DNA reads as TGTGCCAGCAGCCTCAGCGGGAGGGGCAATGAGCAGTTCTTC. This translates into CASSLSGRGNEQFF. The chain links TRBV9 to TRBJ2-1, with 10 positions matching TRBD2. Trimming cost V 4 bases and J 6 bases; bases outside gene matches: 4. The germline CDR1 and CDR2 sequences are SGDLS and YYNGEE. The CDR3 length is 14 residues.

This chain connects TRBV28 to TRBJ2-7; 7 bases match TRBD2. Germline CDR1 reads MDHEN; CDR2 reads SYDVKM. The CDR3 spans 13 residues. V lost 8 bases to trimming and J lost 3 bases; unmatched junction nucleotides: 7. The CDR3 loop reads CASLRTRGYEQYF. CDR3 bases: TGTGCCAGCCTTAGGACTAGAGGCTACGAGCAGTACTTC.

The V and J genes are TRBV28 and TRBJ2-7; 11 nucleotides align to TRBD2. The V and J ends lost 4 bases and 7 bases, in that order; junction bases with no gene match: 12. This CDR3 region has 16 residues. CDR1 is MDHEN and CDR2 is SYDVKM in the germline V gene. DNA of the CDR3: TGTGCCAGCAGTTCCCCCGTGACTAGCGGGACGATAGAGCAGTACTTC. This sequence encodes CASSSPVTSGTIEQYF.

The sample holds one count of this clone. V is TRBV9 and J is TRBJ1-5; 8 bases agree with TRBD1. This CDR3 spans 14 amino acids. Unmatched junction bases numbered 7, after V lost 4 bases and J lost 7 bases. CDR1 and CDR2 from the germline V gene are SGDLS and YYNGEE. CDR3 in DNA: TGTGCCAGCAGCCCAGACAGGGGTGGCCAGCCCCAGCATTTT. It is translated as CASSPDRGGQPQHF.

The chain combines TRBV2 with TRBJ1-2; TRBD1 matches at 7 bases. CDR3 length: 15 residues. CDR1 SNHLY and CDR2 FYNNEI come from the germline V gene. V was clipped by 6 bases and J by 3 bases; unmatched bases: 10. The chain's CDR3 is CASREMTGNDYGYTF. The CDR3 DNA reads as TGTGCCAGCAGAGAGATGACAGGGAACGACTATGGCTACACCTTC.

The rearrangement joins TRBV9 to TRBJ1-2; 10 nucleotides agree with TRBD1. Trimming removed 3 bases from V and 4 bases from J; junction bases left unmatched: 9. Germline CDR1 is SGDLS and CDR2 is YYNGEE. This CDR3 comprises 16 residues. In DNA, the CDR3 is TGTGCCAGCAGCGAGAGCCGGGACAGGGGAATCTATGGCTACACCTTC. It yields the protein CASSESRDRGIYGYTF.

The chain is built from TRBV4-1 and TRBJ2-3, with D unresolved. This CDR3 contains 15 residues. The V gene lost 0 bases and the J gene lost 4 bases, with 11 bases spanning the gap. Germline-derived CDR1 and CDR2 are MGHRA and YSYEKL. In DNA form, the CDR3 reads TGCGCCAGCAGCCAAGAGGGCTATCTGGCAGATACGCAGTATTTT. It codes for CASSQEGYLADTQYF.

CDR3 amino acids: CASSPGMREETQYF. Here the CDR3 DNA reads TGTGCCAGCAGTCCGGGGATGAGAGAAGAGACCCAGTACTTC. The rearrangement links TRBV27 to TRBJ2-5, with TRBD2 as a possible D gene (5 bases). CDR3 length: 14 residues. The V end lost 5 bases, the J end lost 3 bases, and 13 bases lay between the germline ends. Germline CDR1 is MNHEY and CDR2 is SMNVEV (reference sequence).

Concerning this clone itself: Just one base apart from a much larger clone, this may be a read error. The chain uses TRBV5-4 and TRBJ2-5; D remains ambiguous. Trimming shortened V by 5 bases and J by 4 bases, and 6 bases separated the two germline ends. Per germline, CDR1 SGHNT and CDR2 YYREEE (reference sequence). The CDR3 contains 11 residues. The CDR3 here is CASSVGETQYF. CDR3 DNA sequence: TGTGCCAGCAGTGTAGGAGAGACCCAGTACTTC. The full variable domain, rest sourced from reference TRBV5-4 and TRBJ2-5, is ETGVTQSPTHLIKTRGQQVTLRCSSQSGHNTVSWYQQALGQGPQFIFQYYREEENGRGNFPPRFSGLQFPNYSSELNVNALELDDSALYLCASSVGETQYFGPGTRLLVL.

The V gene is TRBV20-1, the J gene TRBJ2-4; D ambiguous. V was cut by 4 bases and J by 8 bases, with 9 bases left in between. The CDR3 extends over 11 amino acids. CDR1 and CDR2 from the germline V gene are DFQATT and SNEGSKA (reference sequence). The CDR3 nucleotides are TGCAGTGCTATGAATGGGGACATTCAGTACTTC. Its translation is CSAMNGDIQYF.

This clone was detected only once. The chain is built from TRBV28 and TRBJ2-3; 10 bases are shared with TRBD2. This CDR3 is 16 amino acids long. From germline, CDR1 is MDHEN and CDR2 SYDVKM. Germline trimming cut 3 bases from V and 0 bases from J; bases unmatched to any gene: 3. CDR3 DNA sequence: TGTGCCAGCAGTTTCCCTAGCGGGGGTAGCACAGATACGCAGTATTTT. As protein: CASSFPSGGSTDTQYF.

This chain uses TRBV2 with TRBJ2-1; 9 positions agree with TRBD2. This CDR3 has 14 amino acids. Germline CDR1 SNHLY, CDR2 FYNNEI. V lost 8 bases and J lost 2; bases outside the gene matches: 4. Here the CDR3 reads CASAIAGAYNEQFF. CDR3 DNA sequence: TGTGCCAGCGCTATAGCGGGAGCCTACAATGAGCAGTTCTTC.

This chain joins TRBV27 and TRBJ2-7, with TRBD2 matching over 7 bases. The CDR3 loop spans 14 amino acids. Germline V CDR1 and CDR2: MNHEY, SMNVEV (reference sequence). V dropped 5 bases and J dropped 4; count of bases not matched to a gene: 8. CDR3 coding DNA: TGTGCCAGCAGTCCGGGGGGTAGCGTGTACGAGCAGTACTTC. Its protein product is CASSPGGSVYEQYF.

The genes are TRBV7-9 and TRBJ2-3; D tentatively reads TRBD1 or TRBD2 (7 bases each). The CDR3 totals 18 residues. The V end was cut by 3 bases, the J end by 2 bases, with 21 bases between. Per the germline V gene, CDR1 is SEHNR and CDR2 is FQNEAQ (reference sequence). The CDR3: CASSLDPADRDYTDTQYF. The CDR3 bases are TGTGCCAGCAGCTTGGATCCAGCCGACAGGGACTACACAGATACGCAGTATTTT. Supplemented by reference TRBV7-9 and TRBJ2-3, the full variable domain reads DTGVSQNPRHKITKRGQNVTFRCDPISEHNRLYWYRQTLGQGPEFLTYFQNEAQLEKSRLLSDRFSAERPKGSFSTLEIQRTEQGDSAMYLCASSLDPADRDYTDTQYFGPGTRLTVL.

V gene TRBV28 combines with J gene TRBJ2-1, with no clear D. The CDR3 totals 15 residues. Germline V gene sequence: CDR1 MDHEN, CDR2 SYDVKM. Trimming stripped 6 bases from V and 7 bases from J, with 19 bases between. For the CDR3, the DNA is TGTGCCAGCAGCGATCTGCATAACGGGCAAAATGAGCAGTTCTTC. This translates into CASSDLHNGQNEQFF.

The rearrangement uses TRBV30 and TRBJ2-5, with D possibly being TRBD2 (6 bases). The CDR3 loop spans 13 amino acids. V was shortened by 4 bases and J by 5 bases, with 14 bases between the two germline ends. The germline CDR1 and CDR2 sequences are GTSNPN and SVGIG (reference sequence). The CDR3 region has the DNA TGTGCCTGGACCCGCGGGGTTAGGGAGACCCAGTACTTC. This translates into CAWTRGVRETQYF.

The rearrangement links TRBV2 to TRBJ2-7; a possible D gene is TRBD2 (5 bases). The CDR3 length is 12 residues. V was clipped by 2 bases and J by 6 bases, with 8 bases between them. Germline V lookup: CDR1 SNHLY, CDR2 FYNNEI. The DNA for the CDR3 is TGTGCCAGCAGTGAACCGGGGTCCGAGCAGTACTTC. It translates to CASSEPGSEQYF.

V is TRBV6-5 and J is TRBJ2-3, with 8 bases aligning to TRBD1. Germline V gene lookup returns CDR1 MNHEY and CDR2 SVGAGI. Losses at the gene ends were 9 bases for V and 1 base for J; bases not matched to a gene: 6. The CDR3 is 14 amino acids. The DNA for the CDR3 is TGTGCCAGTCGACAGGGGTGGGGCACAGATACGCAGTATTTT. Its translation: CASRQGWGTDTQYF.

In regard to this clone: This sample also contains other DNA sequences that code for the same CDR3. The CDR3 protein is CASRTGGGNEKLFF. The CDR3 DNA reads TGTGCCAGCAGAACAGGGGGCGGTAATGAAAAACTGTTTTTT. The chain is built from TRBV27 and TRBJ1-4; 9 bases fit TRBD1. The CDR3 is 14 residues long. CDR1 and CDR2 (germline): MNHEY, SMNVEV (reference sequence). V lost 6 bases to trimming and J lost 4 bases; unmatched junction nucleotides: 3.

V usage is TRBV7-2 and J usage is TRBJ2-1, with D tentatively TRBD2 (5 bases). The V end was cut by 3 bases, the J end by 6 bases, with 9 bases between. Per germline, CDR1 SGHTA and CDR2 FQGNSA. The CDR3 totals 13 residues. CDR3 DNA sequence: TGTGCCAGCAGCTTCGGAGGCGGCAATGAGCAGTTCTTC. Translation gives CASSFGGGNEQFF.

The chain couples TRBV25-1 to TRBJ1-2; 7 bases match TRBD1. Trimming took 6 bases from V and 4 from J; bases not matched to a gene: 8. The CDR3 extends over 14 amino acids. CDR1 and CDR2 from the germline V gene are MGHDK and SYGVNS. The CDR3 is CASSADRVGYGYTF. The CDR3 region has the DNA TGTGCCAGCAGCGCCGACAGGGTAGGCTATGGCTACACCTTC.

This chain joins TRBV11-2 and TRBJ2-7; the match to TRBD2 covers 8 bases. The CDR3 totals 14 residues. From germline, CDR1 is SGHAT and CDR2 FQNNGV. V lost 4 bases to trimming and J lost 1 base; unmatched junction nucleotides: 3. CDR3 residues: CASSSGLASYEQYF. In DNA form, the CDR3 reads TGTGCCAGCAGCTCAGGACTAGCTTCCTACGAGCAGTACTTC.

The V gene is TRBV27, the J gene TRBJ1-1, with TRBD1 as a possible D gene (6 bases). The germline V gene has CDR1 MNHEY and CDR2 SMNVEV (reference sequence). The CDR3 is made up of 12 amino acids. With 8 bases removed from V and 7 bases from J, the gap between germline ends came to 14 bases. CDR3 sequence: CASVGGGGEAFF. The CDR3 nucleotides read TGTGCCAGCGTAGGGGGGGGAGGTGAAGCTTTCTTT.

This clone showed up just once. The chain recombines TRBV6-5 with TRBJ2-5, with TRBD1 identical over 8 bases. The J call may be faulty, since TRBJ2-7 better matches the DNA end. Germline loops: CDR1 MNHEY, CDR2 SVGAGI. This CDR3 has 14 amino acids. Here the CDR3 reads CASSYSNRGYEQYF. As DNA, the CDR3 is TGTGCCAGCAGTTACTCGAACAGGGGGTACGAGCAGTACTTC.

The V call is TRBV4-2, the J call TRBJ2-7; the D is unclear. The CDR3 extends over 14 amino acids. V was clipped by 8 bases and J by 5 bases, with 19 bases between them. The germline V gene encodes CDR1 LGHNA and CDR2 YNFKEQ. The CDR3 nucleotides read TGTGCCAGCTCGGGCCGCCCGTTCGAGGACGAGCAGTACTTC. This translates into CASSGRPFEDEQYF.

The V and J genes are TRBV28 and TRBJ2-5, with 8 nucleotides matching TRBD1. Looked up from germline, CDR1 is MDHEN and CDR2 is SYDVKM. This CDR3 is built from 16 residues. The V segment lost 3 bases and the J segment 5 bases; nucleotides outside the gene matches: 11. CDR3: CASSFLTGGKGETQYF. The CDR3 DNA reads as TGTGCCAGCAGTTTTTTAACAGGGGGGAAAGGGGAGACCCAGTACTTC.

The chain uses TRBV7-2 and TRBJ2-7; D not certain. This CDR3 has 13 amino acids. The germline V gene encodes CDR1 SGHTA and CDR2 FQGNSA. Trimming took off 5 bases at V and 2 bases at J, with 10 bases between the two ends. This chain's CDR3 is CASSPPGAYEQYF. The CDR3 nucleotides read TGTGCCAGCAGCCCCCCTGGGGCCTACGAGCAGTACTTC.

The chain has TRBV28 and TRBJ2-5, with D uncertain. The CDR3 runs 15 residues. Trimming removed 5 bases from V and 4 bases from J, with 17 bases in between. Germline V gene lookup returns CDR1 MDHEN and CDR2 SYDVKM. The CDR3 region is CASSPTTTGGETQYF. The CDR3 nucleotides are TGTGCCAGCAGTCCGACCACCACGGGTGGAGAGACCCAGTACTTC.